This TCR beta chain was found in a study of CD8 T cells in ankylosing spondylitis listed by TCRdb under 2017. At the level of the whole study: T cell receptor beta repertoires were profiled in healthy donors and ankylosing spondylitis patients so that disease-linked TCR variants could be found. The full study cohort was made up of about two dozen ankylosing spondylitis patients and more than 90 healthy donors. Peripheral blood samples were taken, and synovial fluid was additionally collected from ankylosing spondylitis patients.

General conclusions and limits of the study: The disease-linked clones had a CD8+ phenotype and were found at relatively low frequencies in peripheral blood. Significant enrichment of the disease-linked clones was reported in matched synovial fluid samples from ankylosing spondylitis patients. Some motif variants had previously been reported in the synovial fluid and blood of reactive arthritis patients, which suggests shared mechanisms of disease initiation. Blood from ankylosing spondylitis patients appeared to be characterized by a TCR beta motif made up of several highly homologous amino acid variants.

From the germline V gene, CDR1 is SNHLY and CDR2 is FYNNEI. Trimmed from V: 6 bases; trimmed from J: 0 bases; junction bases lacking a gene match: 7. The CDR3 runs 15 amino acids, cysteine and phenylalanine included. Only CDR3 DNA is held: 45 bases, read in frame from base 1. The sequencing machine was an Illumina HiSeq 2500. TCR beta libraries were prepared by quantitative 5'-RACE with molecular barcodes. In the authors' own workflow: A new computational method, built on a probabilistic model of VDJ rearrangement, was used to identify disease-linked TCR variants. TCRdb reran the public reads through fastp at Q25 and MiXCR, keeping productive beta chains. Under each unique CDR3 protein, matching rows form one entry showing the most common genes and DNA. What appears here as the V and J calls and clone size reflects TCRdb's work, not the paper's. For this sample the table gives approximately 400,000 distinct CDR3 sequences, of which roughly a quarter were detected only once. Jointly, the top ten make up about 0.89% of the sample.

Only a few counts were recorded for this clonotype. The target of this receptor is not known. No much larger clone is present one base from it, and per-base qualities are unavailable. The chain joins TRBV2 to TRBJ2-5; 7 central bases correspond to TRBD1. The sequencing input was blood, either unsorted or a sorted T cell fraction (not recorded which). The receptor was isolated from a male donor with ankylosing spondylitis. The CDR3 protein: CASRNDRAYQETQYF. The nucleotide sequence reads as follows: TGTGCCAGCAGGAATGACAGGGCCTACCAAGAGACCCAGTACTTC. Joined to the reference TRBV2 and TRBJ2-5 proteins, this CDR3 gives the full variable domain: EPEVTQTPSHQVTQMGQEVILRCVPISNHLYFYWYRQILGQKVEFLVSFYNNEISEKSEIFDDQFSVERPDGSNFTLKIRSTKLEDSAMYFCASRNDRAYQETQYFGPGTRLLVL.